This TCR beta chain stems from a study of CXCR3-negative and CXCR3-positive naive CD8 T cells. The CDR3 is 14 amino acids. Findings and caveats of the study: Diversity proved comparably high across both naive subsets and much lower in memory CD8+ cells. It was found that naive subsets had comparable surface CD5, and TCR strength was inferred from TRB CDR3 properties. Higher TRB CDR3 hydrophobicity marked CXCR3-positive naive cells relative to CXCR3-negative naive cells.

UMI-labeled 5' RACE TRB cDNA libraries were prepared from the cells. No DNA is given; TCRdb re-called the 5' RACE reads and lists each CDR3 protein once. This sample's clone table lists 90,000 to 150,000 distinct CDR3 sequences. Comments on this clonotype: The antigen is undetermined.

The chain recombines TRBV12-3 or TRBV12-4 with TRBJ2-7. Input material: naive CXCR3+ CD8+ T cells from blood. Subset meaning: CD45RO-CCR7+CD27+CD95- naive CD8+ T cells expressing CXCR3 (TNR3+). The source is a human donor in good health. Some clones in this sample may be carry-over from other donors' samples. This chain's CDR3 is CASSLSGSAYEQYF.